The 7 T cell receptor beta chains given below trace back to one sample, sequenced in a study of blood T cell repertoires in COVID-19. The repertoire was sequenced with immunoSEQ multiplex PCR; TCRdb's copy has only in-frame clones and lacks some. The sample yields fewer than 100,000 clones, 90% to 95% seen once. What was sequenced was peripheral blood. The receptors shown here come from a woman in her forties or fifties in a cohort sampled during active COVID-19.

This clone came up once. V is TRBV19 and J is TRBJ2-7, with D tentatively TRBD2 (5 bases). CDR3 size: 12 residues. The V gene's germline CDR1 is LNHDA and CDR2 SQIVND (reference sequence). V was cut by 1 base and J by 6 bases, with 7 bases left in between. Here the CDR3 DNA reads TGTGCCAGTAGTATAGGGACTTCCGAGCAGTACTTC. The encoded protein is CASSIGTSEQYF.

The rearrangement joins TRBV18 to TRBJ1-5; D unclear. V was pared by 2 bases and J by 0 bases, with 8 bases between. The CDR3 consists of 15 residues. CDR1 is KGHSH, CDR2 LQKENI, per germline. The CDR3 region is CASSPTEHSNQPQHF. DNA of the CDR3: TGTGCCAGCTCACCAACCGAGCATAGCAATCAGCCCCAGCATTTT. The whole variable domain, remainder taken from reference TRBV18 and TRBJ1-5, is NAGVMQNPRHLVRRRGQEARLRCSPMKGHSHVYWYRQLPEEGLKFMVYLQKENIIDESGMPKERFSAEFPKEGPSILRIQQVVRGDSAAYFCASSPTEHSNQPQHFGDGTRLSIL.

The CDR3 loop is CASREYEQYF. The CDR3 DNA reads as TGTGCCAGCAGGGAGTACGAGCAGTACTTC. The chain links TRBV2 to TRBJ2-7; D is unresolved. CDR1 and CDR2 (germline): SNHLY, FYNNEI. CDR3 length: 10 amino acids. Trimming pared 6 bases from V and 4 bases from J, leaving 4 bases between.

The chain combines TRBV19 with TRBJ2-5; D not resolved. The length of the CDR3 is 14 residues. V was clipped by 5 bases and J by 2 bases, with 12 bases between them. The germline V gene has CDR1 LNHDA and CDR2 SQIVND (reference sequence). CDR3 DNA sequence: TGTGCCAGTAGTCTTTTGGCAAGACAAGAGACCCAGTACTTC. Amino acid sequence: CASSLLARQETQYF.

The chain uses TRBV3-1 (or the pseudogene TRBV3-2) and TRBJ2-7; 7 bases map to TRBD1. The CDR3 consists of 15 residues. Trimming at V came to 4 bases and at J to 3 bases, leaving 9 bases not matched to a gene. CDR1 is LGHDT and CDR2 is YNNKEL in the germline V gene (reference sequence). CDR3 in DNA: TGTGCCAGCAGCCGTTATGTGACAGGGATCTACGAGCAGTACTTC. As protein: CASSRYVTGIYEQYF.

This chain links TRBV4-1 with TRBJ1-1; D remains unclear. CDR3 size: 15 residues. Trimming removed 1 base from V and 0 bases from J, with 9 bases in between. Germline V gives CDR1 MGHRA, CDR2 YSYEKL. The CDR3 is CASSQVFALNTEAFF. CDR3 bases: TGCGCCAGCAGCCAAGTGTTCGCGCTGAACACTGAAGCTTTCTTT.

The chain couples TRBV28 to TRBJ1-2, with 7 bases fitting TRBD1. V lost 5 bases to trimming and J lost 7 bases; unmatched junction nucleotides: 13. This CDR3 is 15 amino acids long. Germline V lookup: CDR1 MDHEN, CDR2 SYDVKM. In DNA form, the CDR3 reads TGTGCCAGCAGTACCTTGGCCGACAGGGCTGCTGGCTACACCTTC. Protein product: CASSTLADRAAGYTF.